Below are 5 T cell receptor beta chains sequenced from a single sample in a study of blood T cell repertoires in COVID-19. Assay: immunoSEQ multiplex PCR; the TCRdb copy retains only in-frame clones and omits some. The sample holds 250,000 or so clones, roughly 86% seen once. The sample consisted of peripheral blood. The receptors stem from a man older than 75 with acute or convalescent COVID-19.

The chain has TRBV19 and TRBJ1-6; no reliable D call. This CDR3 spans 12 amino acids. V dropped 3 bases and J dropped 6 bases, with 3 bases sitting between them. Looked up from germline, CDR1 is LNHDA and CDR2 is SQIVND (reference sequence). CDR3 nucleotides: TGTGCCAGTAGTATCCTTAATTCACCCCTCCACTTT. This translates into CASSILNSPLHF.

V is TRBV28 and J is TRBJ2-2; D is possibly TRBD1 (5 bases). Germline loops: CDR1 MDHEN, CDR2 SYDVKM. V was clipped by 5 bases and J by 7 bases, with 14 bases between them. The length of the CDR3 is 14 residues. Here the CDR3 reads CASSPPRGFGELFF. The DNA for the CDR3 is TGTGCCAGCAGTCCACCTAGGGGCTTCGGGGAGCTGTTTTTT. The full variable domain, with the rest looked up from reference TRBV28 and TRBJ2-2, is DVKVTQSSRYLVKRTGEKVFLECVQDMDHENMFWYRQDPGLGLRLIYFSYDVKMKEKGDIPEGYSVSREKKERFSLILESASTNQTSMYLCASSPPRGFGELFFGEGSRLTVL.

The J gene is TRBJ1-5, the V gene TRBV10-3; D possibly corresponds to TRBD1 (5 bases). The CDR3 has 15 residues. Trimming cost V 3 bases and J 5 bases, with 14 bases left between them. The germline CDR1 and CDR2 sequences are ENHRY and SYGVKD. The DNA for the CDR3 is TGTGCCATCAGTGAATGGTCGGGGGACCATCAGCCCCAGCATTTT. It codes for CAISEWSGDHQPQHF.

This chain uses TRBV25-1 with TRBJ2-5; possible D gene TRBD1, 8 bases. Trimming stripped 1 base from V and 7 bases from J, with 13 bases between. CDR1 and CDR2 (germline): MGHDK, SYGVNS. The CDR3 is 14 residues long. For the CDR3, the DNA is TGTGCCAGCAGTGAATCAAACAGGGGGGGGACCCAGTACTTC. It yields the protein CASSESNRGGTQYF.

This chain links TRBV5-6 with TRBJ2-4; D gene unclear. Germline CDR1 reads SGHDT; CDR2 reads YYEEEE. This CDR3 has 14 residues. The ends were cut back, 4 bases at V and 3 bases at J, with 11 bases in the middle. For the CDR3, the DNA is TGTGCCAGCAGCCCGAGGTGGCGCAAAAACATTCAGTACTTC. It is translated as CASSPRWRKNIQYF.